This TCR beta chain comes out of a study of T cell responses to AZD1222 COVID-19 vaccine. Overall study results and limits: Baseline seropositives among AZD1222 recipients totaled only 5 to 7. Two doses of AZD1222 preceded a rise in Spike-specific TCR breadth and depth. Nearly half of spike-specific TCRs reportedly target unmutated variant regions.

Profiling relied on immunoSEQ multiplex PCR, and the TCRdb table lists in-frame clones only, not all of them. This sample yields 55,000 to 65,000 clones, of which 89% are seen a single time; approximately 6.1% belongs to the top ten. The junction had 11 bases not matched to a gene; V was cut back by 3 bases and J by 3 bases. Germline V gene data show CDR1 as SGDLS and CDR2 as YYNGEE. The CDR3 has 16 residues. With regard to this clone: Its specificity is unknown.

This receptor was taken from an adult who received the AZD1222 COVID-19 vaccine. The genes are TRBV9 and TRBJ2-7, with 8 nucleotides matching TRBD1. The sample in question was peripheral blood, obtained 28 days after the second AZD1222 dose. The CDR3 sequence is CASSGGTGGLFYEQYF. The CDR3 region has the DNA TGTGCCAGCAGCGGAGGAACAGGGGGGCTCTTCTACGAGCAGTACTTC.